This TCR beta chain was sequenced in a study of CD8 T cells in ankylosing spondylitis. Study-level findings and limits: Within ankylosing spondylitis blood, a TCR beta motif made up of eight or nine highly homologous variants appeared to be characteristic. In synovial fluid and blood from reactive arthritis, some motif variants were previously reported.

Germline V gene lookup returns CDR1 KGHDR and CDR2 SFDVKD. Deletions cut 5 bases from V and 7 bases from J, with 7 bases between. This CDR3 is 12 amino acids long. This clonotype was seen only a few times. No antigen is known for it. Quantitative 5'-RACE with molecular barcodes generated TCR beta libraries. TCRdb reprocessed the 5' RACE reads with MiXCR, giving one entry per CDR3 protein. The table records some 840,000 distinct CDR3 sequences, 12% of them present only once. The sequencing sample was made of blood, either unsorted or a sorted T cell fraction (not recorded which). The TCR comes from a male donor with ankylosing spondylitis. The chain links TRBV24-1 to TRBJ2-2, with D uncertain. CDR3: CATSGYRGELFF. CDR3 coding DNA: TGTGCCACCAGTGGGTATCGCGGGGAGCTGTTTTTT.